This passage covers 18 T cell receptor beta chains from one sample sequenced in a study of blood T cell repertoires in COVID-19. Produced via immunoSEQ multiplex PCR; TCRdb's table is partial and in-frame only. This sample has under 80,000 clones, with roughly 86% found just once. Sequenced input: peripheral blood. The origin of the receptors is a man in his sixties or seventies with acute or convalescent COVID-19.

The rearrangement uses TRBV5-1 and TRBJ2-7; TRBD1 is a possible D gene (5 bases). There are 14 residues in the CDR3. In germline, CDR1 is SGHRS, CDR2 YFSETQ. Trimming took off 4 bases at V and 1 base at J, with 12 bases between the two ends. For the CDR3, the DNA is TGCGCCAGCAGCGAGGCTGGGGCATCCTACGAGCAGTACTTC. Residues: CASSEAGASYEQYF.

CDR3 coding DNA: TGCGCCAGCACGCCCGGAGCGGGGGTTAGCACAGATACGCAGTATTTT. This sequence encodes CASTPGAGVSTDTQYF. V gene TRBV5-1 combines with J gene TRBJ2-3, with TRBD2 identical over 8 bases. Trimming took 6 bases from V and 0 from J; bases not matched to a gene: 9. The CDR3 length is 16 residues. The germline CDR1 and CDR2 sequences are SGHRS and YFSETQ. The full variable domain, with the rest looked up from reference TRBV5-1 and TRBJ2-3, is KAGVTQTPRYLIKTRGQQVTLSCSPISGHRSVSWYQQTPGQGLQFLFEYFSETQRNKGNFPGRFSGRQFSNSRSEMNVSTLELGDSALYLCASTPGAGVSTDTQYFGPGTRLTVL.

The CDR3 nucleotides read TGTGCCAGCAGCCCCTACACCGGGGAGCTGTTTTTT. Amino acids: CASSPYTGELFF. The V call is TRBV7-3, the J call TRBJ2-2; D is unresolved. The V end was cut by 5 bases, the J end by 3 bases, with 4 bases between. Germline CDR1 SGHTA, CDR2 FQGTGA. This CDR3 region has 12 residues.

This clone was detected only a few times. The J gene is TRBJ1-1, the V gene TRBV19; 7 nucleotides agree with TRBD1. The germline V gene encodes CDR1 LNHDA and CDR2 SQIVND (reference sequence). CDR3 length: 14 residues. V was pared by 5 bases and J by 2 bases, with 5 bases of the junction left unmatched. CDR3 residues: CASSPYRGNTEAFF. The CDR3 DNA follows: TGTGCCAGTAGTCCTTACAGGGGTAACACTGAAGCTTTCTTT.

J is TRBJ2-5 and V is TRBV10-2; 12 bases align to TRBD2. Trimming took 4 bases from V and 0 from J; bases not matched to a gene: 6. CDR3 length: 17 amino acids. The germline V gene encodes CDR1 WSHSY and CDR2 SAAADI. CDR3 sequence (DNA): TGCGCCAGCAGTGTAATTACTAGCGGGGGGTACCAAGAGACCCAGTACTTC. It codes for CASSVITSGGYQETQYF.

This chain's CDR3 is CASSENRDTNTIYF. The CDR3 coding sequence is TGTGCCAGCAGCGAGAACAGGGATACAAACACCATATATTTT. V usage is TRBV5-5 and J usage is TRBJ1-3; the D gene is possibly TRBD1 (6 bases). The germline V gene has CDR1 SGHKS and CDR2 YYEKEE (reference sequence). V gave up 4 bases and J gave up 6 bases, with 14 bases separating them. This CDR3 has 14 residues.

As regards this clone: Other nucleotide sequences from this sample produce the same CDR3. V and J are TRBV4-1 and TRBJ2-7, with TRBD2 matching 11 bases. Germline CDR1 and CDR2: MGHRA and YSYEKL. The V and J ends lost 0 bases and 4 bases, in that order; junction bases with no gene match: 5. The length of the CDR3 is 16 residues. The CDR3 DNA sequence: TGCGCCAGCAGCCAAGACTCTAGCGGGGGGAGGTACGAGCAGTACTTC. Translating gives CASSQDSSGGRYEQYF.

The V call is TRBV27, the J call TRBJ2-5; D remains unclear. The CDR3 contains 17 residues. Germline V gene lookup returns CDR1 MNHEY and CDR2 SMNVEV (reference sequence). V lost 6 bases to trimming and J lost 5 bases, with 25 bases between them. The chain's CDR3 is CASSPRLGVLRSETQYF. The CDR3 DNA reads TGTGCCAGCAGCCCCCGGCTTGGCGTCCTGAGGTCGGAGACCCAGTACTTC.

This clone was counted a single time. The chain uses TRBV19 and TRBJ1-1; D remains ambiguous. The V gene's germline CDR1 is LNHDA and CDR2 SQIVND (reference sequence). This CDR3 is 13 amino acids long. The V end lost 1 base, the J end lost 11 bases, and 14 bases lay between the germline ends. The CDR3 spells CASSIGVRAAAFF. Here the CDR3 DNA reads TGTGCCAGTAGTATAGGAGTGCGGGCCGCGGCTTTCTTT.

This clone was found a few times. J is TRBJ2-7 and V is TRBV28, with 9 bases aligning to TRBD2. Trimming removed 4 bases from V and 4 bases from J; junction bases left unmatched: 8. Germline loops: CDR1 MDHEN, CDR2 SYDVKM. This CDR3 spans 15 amino acids. CDR3 bases: TGTGCCAGCAGTTCCCTTAGCGGGAGTCGGTACGAGCAGTACTTC. Its protein product is CASSSLSGSRYEQYF.

J is TRBJ2-5 and V is TRBV24-1; possible D gene TRBD1, 6 bases. V was cut by 3 bases and J by 0 bases, with 10 bases left in between. This CDR3 has 15 residues. Germline V lookup: CDR1 KGHDR, CDR2 SFDVKD. The CDR3 DNA is TGTGCCACCAGTGATAAGGACAGACACCAAGAGACCCAGTACTTC. Its translation: CATSDKDRHQETQYF.

The V and J genes are TRBV28 and TRBJ1-1; no reliable D call. The CDR3 is 14 residues long. Germline V gene lookup returns CDR1 MDHEN and CDR2 SYDVKM. V gave up 5 bases and J gave up 7 bases, with 17 bases separating them. CDR3 loop: CASSVSGAFNEAFF. The CDR3 nucleotides are TGTGCCAGCAGTGTTTCCGGAGCCTTTAATGAAGCTTTCTTT. The full variable domain, with the rest looked up from reference TRBV28 and TRBJ1-1, is DVKVTQSSRYLVKRTGEKVFLECVQDMDHENMFWYRQDPGLGLRLIYFSYDVKMKEKGDIPEGYSVSREKKERFSLILESASTNQTSMYLCASSVSGAFNEAFFGQGTRLTVV.

The rearrangement uses TRBV18 and TRBJ2-2; D remains unclear. Germline loops: CDR1 KGHSH, CDR2 LQKENI. Trimming shortened V by 3 bases and J by 11 bases, and 13 bases separated the two germline ends. CDR3 size: 13 residues. CDR3 coding DNA: TGTGCCAGCTCACCCGACCTAGACGAAGAGCTGTTTTTT. Amino acid sequence: CASSPDLDEELFF.

The gene calls are TRBV5-6 and TRBJ1-2; tentatively, D is TRBD1 (6 bases). CDR1 is SGHDT, CDR2 YYEEEE, per germline. The CDR3 contains 15 residues. V lost 2 bases and J lost 4, with 15 bases in between. The CDR3 nucleotides are TGTGCCAGCAGCTTACCGGGACAACCAACCTATGGCTACACCTTC. It is translated as CASSLPGQPTYGYTF.

V gene TRBV5-1 combines with J gene TRBJ2-5; D is undetermined. This CDR3 contains 13 residues. V was pared by 0 bases and J by 0 bases, with 3 bases between. Germline loops: CDR1 SGHRS, CDR2 YFSETQ. The CDR3 DNA follows: TGCGCCAGCAGCTTGGCTCACCAAGAGACCCAGTACTTC. Translation gives CASSLAHQETQYF.

The genes are TRBV7-2 and TRBJ2-5; maybe TRBD1 (5 bases). From germline, CDR1 is SGHTA and CDR2 FQGNSA. The CDR3 extends over 11 amino acids. The CDR3 protein is CAIQVKETQYF. In nucleotides, the CDR3 is TGTGCTATACAGGTTAAAGAGACCCAGTACTTC.

V and J are TRBV4-2 and TRBJ2-3; 12 nucleotides match TRBD2. V shed 4 bases and J 5 bases; nucleotides not matched to a gene: 10. CDR3 length: 17 residues. Germline-derived CDR1 and CDR2 are LGHNA and YNFKEQ. The CDR3 sequence is CASSPFGASGGVDTQYF. The CDR3 nucleotides are TGTGCCAGCAGCCCTTTCGGGGCTAGCGGGGGGGTAGATACGCAGTATTTT.

The V gene is TRBV6-5, the J gene TRBJ2-3; the match to TRBD1 covers 7 bases. CDR1 is MNHEY and CDR2 is SVGAGI in the germline V gene. CDR3 size: 15 residues. The ends lost 6 bases at V and 4 bases at J; junction bases unmatched: 10. The DNA of the CDR3 is TGTGCCAGCAGGACAGGGCATTGGCGCCCAGATACGCAGTATTTT. Amino acids: CASRTGHWRPDTQYF.